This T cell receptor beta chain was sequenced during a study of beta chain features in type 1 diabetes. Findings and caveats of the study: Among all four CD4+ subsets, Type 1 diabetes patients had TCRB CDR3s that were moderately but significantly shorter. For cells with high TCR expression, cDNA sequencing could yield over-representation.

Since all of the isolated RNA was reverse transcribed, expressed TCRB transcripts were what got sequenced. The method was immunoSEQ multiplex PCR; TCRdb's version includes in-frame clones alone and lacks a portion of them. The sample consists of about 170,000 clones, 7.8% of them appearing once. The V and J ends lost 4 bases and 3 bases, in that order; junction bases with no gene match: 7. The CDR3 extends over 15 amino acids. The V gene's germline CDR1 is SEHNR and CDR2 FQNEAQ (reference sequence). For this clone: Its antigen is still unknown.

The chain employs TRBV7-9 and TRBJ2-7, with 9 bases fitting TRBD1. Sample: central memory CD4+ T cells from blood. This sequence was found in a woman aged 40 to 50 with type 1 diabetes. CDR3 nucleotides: TGTGCCAGCAGCTCCAAAAAGGGACAGGGCTACGAGCAGTACTTC. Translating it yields CASSSKKGQGYEQYF. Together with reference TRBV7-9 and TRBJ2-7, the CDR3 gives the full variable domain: DTGVSQNPRHKITKRGQNVTFRCDPISEHNRLYWYRQTLGQGPEFLTYFQNEAQLEKSRLLSDRFSAERPKGSFSTLEIQRTEQGDSAMYLCASSSKKGQGYEQYFGPGTRLTVT.